This TCR beta chain was sequenced in a study of T-cell memory formation after mild COVID-19. The junction had 4 bases not matched to a gene; V was cut back by 0 bases and J by 5 bases. CDR1 is SGHKS, CDR2 YYEKEE, per germline (reference sequence). This CDR3 spans 15 amino acids. This clonotype was recorded at least ten times. Its antigen is unidentified. Overall study findings and caveats: Among clones contracting day 15 to 85, CD4/CD8 was balanced, whereas later expanders leaned CD4+.

MiXCR, applied by TCRdb to the 5' RACE reads, yields one record per CDR3 protein. The table has about 360,000 distinct CDR3 sequences, around an eighth seen once; the top ten hold roughly 22%. This receptor was taken from a young man who had mild COVID-19 (a few samples of this study predate the infection). Cell type and time point are not known. The sequenced sample was PBMCs or a T cell subset sorted from them (not recorded which). The chain couples TRBV5-5 to TRBJ2-1, with 8 positions matching TRBD1. The CDR3 is CASSLGTGPHNEQFF. Written as DNA, the CDR3 is TGTGCCAGCAGCTTGGGGACAGGGCCCCACAATGAGCAGTTCTTC. Together with reference TRBV5-5 and TRBJ2-1, the CDR3 gives the full variable domain: DAGVTQSPTHLIKTRGQQVTLRCSPISGHKSVSWYQQVLGQGPQFIFQYYEKEERGRGNFPDRFSARQFPNYSSELNVNALLLGDSALYLCASSLGTGPHNEQFFGPGTRLTVL.